This passage covers 21 T cell receptor beta chains from one sample sequenced in a study of T cell repertoires in cytomegalovirus infection (dated by TCRdb to about 2019). Sequencing relied on an Illumina HiSeq 1500. TCRdb reprocessed the public reads (quality trimming at Q25 with fastp, clone calling with MiXCR) and kept in-frame beta chains. Rows matching on CDR3 protein sequence are summarized as one entry with the most common DNA and genes. Present in this sample are about 240,000 distinct CDR3 sequences, around 6.6% of which were seen just once. The top ten clonotypes cover around 6% of the sample. The source material was PBMCs. The receptors originated from a human donor in good health (CMV status not recorded). Some clones in this sample may be carry-over from other donors' samples.

This clonotype showed up many times. The chain carries TRBV27 and TRBJ1-6; D unresolved. Germline CDR1 and CDR2: MNHEY and SMNVEV (reference sequence). The CDR3 length is 13 residues. Trimming removed 2 bases at V and 10 bases at J, with 9 bases between. CDR3 bases: TGTGCCAGCAGTTTAGAGGAGGCCTCACCCCTCCACTTT. It is translated as CASSLEEASPLHF.

This clonotype was observed at least ten times. V usage is TRBV19 and J usage is TRBJ2-5; 10 bases are a match to TRBD2. V trimming: 7 bases; J trimming: 0 bases; junction bases outside the gene matches: 17. The CDR3 spans 19 residues. CDR1 is LNHDA and CDR2 is SQIVND in the germline V gene (reference sequence). CDR3 nucleotides: TGTGCCAGTACTCCCGTCGGGCTAGCGGGGGCCCATTACCAAGAGACCCAGTACTTC. Amino acid sequence: CASTPVGLAGAHYQETQYF.

This clonotype came up many times. This chain links TRBV9 with TRBJ1-1; D is possibly TRBD1 (6 bases). The V end lost 3 bases, the J end lost 1 base, and 13 bases lay between the germline ends. CDR3 length equals 15 residues. Germline V gene data show CDR1 as SGDLS and CDR2 as YYNGEE. The CDR3 loop is CASSGMGQTNTEAFF. In DNA form, the CDR3 reads TGTGCCAGCAGCGGCATGGGACAAACGAACACTGAAGCTTTCTTT.

This clonotype appeared many times. The V gene is TRBV2, the J gene TRBJ1-5, with TRBD1 as a possible D gene (6 bases). The germline V gene has CDR1 SNHLY and CDR2 FYNNEI. Trimming stripped 6 bases from V and 4 bases from J, with 13 bases between. CDR3 length equals 14 residues. DNA for the CDR3: TGTGCCAGCAGGATACGGGACAATAATCAGCCCCAGCATTTT. Translation gives CASRIRDNNQPQHF. The full variable domain, rest sourced from reference TRBV2 and TRBJ1-5, is EPEVTQTPSHQVTQMGQEVILRCVPISNHLYFYWYRQILGQKVEFLVSFYNNEISEKSEIFDDQFSVERPDGSNFTLKIRSTKLEDSAMYFCASRIRDNNQPQHFGDGTRLSIL.

This clonotype was seen at least ten times. This rearrangement joins TRBV7-2 to TRBJ1-5, with D perhaps TRBD1 (6 bases). CDR3 length: 15 amino acids. Germline V gene sequence: CDR1 SGHTA, CDR2 FQGNSA. Trimming pared 2 bases from V and 6 bases from J, leaving 14 bases between. CDR3 in amino acids: CASSLFPGGPQPQHF. The CDR3 DNA reads as TGTGCCAGCAGCTTATTCCCCGGGGGGCCTCAGCCCCAGCATTTT. Full variable domain (missing parts from reference TRBV7-2 and TRBJ1-5): GAGVSQSPSNKVTEKGKDVELRCDPISGHTALYWYRQSLGQGLEFLIYFQGNSAPDKSGLPSDRFSAERTGGSVSTLTIQRTQQEDSAVYLCASSLFPGGPQPQHFGDGTRLSIL.

The table lists this clonotype with many counts. DNA for the CDR3: TGTGCCAGCCGCAAGGACATCGAGACGTATAATTCACCCCTCCACTTT. It translates to CASRKDIETYNSPLHF. The chain combines TRBV7-9 with TRBJ1-6, with D maybe TRBD1 (5 bases). Per the germline V gene, CDR1 is SEHNR and CDR2 is FQNEAQ (reference sequence). The CDR3 covers 16 residues. Trimming took off 8 bases at V and 4 bases at J, with 18 bases between the two ends.

This clonotype was seen at least ten times. V usage is TRBV29-1 and J usage is TRBJ1-2; 7 bases line up with TRBD1. The CDR3 length is 11 residues. Germline V gives CDR1 SQVTM, CDR2 ANQGSEA. The CDR3 reads CNAGGVEGYTF. The CDR3, as DNA: TGCAACGCAGGGGGGGTAGAAGGCTACACCTTC.

This clonotype was seen at least ten times. This chain uses TRBV7-9 with TRBJ1-1; D call uncertain. This CDR3 spans 14 amino acids. The V and J ends lost 5 bases and 1 base respectively, with 11 bases between them. Germline-derived CDR1 and CDR2 are SEHNR and FQNEAQ (reference sequence). The DNA for the CDR3 is TGTGCCAGCAGCATCATTCGGGGGAACACTGAAGCTTTCTTT. Amino acid sequence: CASSIIRGNTEAFF.

This clonotype occurred many times. This chain uses TRBV7-8 with TRBJ1-1; D unresolved. With 1 base removed from V and 1 base from J, the gap between germline ends came to 7 bases. The length of the CDR3 is 14 residues. Germline-derived CDR1 and CDR2 are SGHVS and FQNEAQ. This CDR3 is CASSLGPGNTEAFF. The DNA for the CDR3 is TGTGCCAGCAGCTTAGGGCCGGGGAACACTGAAGCTTTCTTT.

This clonotype has at least ten counts. The rearrangement links TRBV30 to TRBJ1-2; D uncertain. From germline, CDR1 is GTSNPN and CDR2 SVGIG (reference sequence). This CDR3 is 12 amino acids long. The V gene lost 2 bases and the J gene lost 11 bases, with 15 bases spanning the gap. CDR3 in amino acids: CAWSSVSSLYTF. The CDR3 DNA reads TGTGCCTGGAGTAGTGTTTCCAGCCTATACACCTTC. Drawing the rest from reference TRBV30 and TRBJ1-2, the complete variable domain is SQTIHQWPATLVQPVGSPLSLECTVEGTSNPNLYWYRQAAGRGLQLLFYSVGIGQISSEVPQNLSASRPQDRQFILSSKKLLLSDSGFYLCAWSSVSSLYTFGSGTRLTVV.

In its sample, this clonotype was seen many times. This sequence joins TRBV9 and TRBJ1-1; D is possibly TRBD1 (5 bases). The CDR3 loop spans 15 amino acids. Deletions cut 3 bases from V and 2 bases from J, with 14 bases between. CDR1 is SGDLS, CDR2 YYNGEE, per germline. This chain's CDR3 is CASSGGVLSNTEAFF. CDR3 sequence (DNA): TGTGCCAGCAGCGGGGGGGTTCTGTCTAACACTGAAGCTTTCTTT.

This clonotype was recorded at least ten times. The rearrangement joins TRBV6-2 or TRBV6-3 to TRBJ2-7, with D perhaps matching TRBD1 or TRBD2 (5 bases each). Trimming took 6 bases from V and 6 from J, leaving 9 bases between them. Germline V gene lookup returns CDR1 MNHEY and CDR2 SVGEGT. This CDR3 comprises 11 residues. DNA for the CDR3: TGTGCCAGCAGCCAGGGACGCGAGCAGTACTTC. This sequence encodes CASSQGREQYF.

Comments on this clonotype: This sequence may be a read error, since a much larger clone differs from it by one base. The chain links TRBV14 to TRBJ2-7; 10 nucleotides line up with TRBD1. CDR3 size: 13 residues. From germline, CDR1 is SGHDN and CDR2 FVKESK. The CDR3 region has the DNA TGTGCCAGCAGTAGACAGGGGGCTGACGAGCGGTACTTC. As protein: CASSRQGADERYF.

This clonotype was seen many times. The gene calls are TRBV7-2 and TRBJ2-3, with TRBD2 matching 14 bases. The CDR3 is made up of 16 amino acids. Germline lookup yields CDR1 SGHTA and CDR2 FQGNSA. After removal of 3 bases from V and 1 base from J, the junction contained 0 bases not matched to a gene. For the CDR3, the DNA is TGTGCCAGCAGCTTGGGACTAGCGGGGGGCACAGATACGCAGTATTTT. Protein: CASSLGLAGGTDTQYF.

This clonotype was observed at least ten times. The V and J genes are TRBV7-2 and TRBJ2-7; 7 bases agree with TRBD1. The CDR3 extends over 18 amino acids. Germline V gives CDR1 SGHTA, CDR2 FQGNSA. V shed 1 base and J 3 bases; nucleotides not matched to a gene: 15. The CDR3 loop is CASSLVGPQQGIYYEQYF. The CDR3 nucleotides are TGTGCCAGCAGCTTAGTTGGGCCTCAACAGGGGATTTACTACGAGCAGTACTTC.

The rearrangement links TRBV7-2 to TRBJ1-1; D unclear. CDR3 size: 14 residues. Trimming pared 5 bases from V and 4 bases from J, leaving 14 bases between. Per the germline V gene, CDR1 is SGHTA and CDR2 is FQGNSA. This CDR3 is CASSQRSAVTEAFF. DNA of the CDR3: TGTGCCAGCAGCCAGAGGTCTGCGGTCACTGAAGCTTTCTTT.

This clonotype came up many times. The gene calls are TRBV3-1 and TRBJ2-7; D is ambiguous. V was clipped by 3 bases and J by 3 bases, with 3 bases between them. Germline CDR1 reads LGHDT; CDR2 reads YNNKEL (reference sequence). This CDR3 is built from 11 residues. The DNA for the CDR3 is TGTGCCAGCAGCCAGGGCTACGAGCAGTACTTC. It yields the protein CASSQGYEQYF.

This clonotype was found many times. This chain joins TRBV20-1 and TRBJ2-1; 9 bases are a match to TRBD2. V shed 5 bases and J 3 bases; nucleotides not matched to a gene: 2. This CDR3 spans 13 amino acids. CDR1 is DFQATT and CDR2 is SNEGSKA in the germline V gene (reference sequence). The CDR3 sequence is CSAFSGGYNEQFF. CDR3 nucleotide sequence: TGCAGTGCTTTTAGCGGGGGCTACAATGAGCAGTTCTTC.

In its sample, this clonotype was seen many times. The chain joins TRBV20-1 to TRBJ1-1, with D possibly TRBD1 on 6 matching bases. The germline V gene has CDR1 DFQATT and CDR2 SNEGSKA (reference sequence). Trimming left V 0 bases short and J 1 base short, with 12 bases between. The CDR3 sequence is 15 residues long. As DNA, the CDR3 is TGCAGTGCTAGAGATCTCGTCAGGGGGAACACTGAAGCTTTCTTT. This sequence encodes CSARDLVRGNTEAFF.

This clonotype was counted at least ten times. This chain links TRBV7-6 with TRBJ2-1; no clear D. Trimming cost V 3 bases and J 0 bases, with 6 bases left between them. Germline V gene lookup returns CDR1 SGHVS and CDR2 FNYEAQ. This CDR3 has 14 amino acids. The CDR3 region is CASSLGLSYNEQFF. The CDR3 DNA follows: TGTGCCAGCAGCTTGGGCCTCTCCTACAATGAGCAGTTCTTC.

This clonotype has ten or more counts. This rearrangement joins TRBV20-1 to TRBJ2-3; no definite D call. Per germline, CDR1 DFQATT and CDR2 SNEGSKA (reference sequence). V shed 3 bases and J shed 2 bases, with 9 bases lying between them. This CDR3 spans 13 amino acids. Here the CDR3 DNA reads TGCAGTGCTAGGGGTCTCACCACAGATACGCAGTATTTT. Translating gives CSARGLTTDTQYF.